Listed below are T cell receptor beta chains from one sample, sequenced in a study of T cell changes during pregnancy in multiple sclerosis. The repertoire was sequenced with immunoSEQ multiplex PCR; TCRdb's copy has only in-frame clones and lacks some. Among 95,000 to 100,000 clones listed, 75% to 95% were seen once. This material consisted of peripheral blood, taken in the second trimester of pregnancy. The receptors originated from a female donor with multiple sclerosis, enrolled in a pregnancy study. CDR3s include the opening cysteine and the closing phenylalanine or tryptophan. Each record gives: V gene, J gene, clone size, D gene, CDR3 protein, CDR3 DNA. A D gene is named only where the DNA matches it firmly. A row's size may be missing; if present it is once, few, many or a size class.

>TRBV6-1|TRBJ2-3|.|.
CASDKSAEDTQYF
TGTGCCAGCGATAAGTCGGCGGAGGATACGCAGTATTTT
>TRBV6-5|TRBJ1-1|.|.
CASSYRSGAETEAFF
TGTGCCAGCAGTTACCGGTCAGGGGCGGAAACTGAAGCTTTCTTT
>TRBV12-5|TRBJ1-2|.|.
CASGFYGYGYTF
TGTGCTAGTGGCTTCTACGGGTATGGCTACACCTTC
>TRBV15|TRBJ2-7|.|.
CATSRDGGHYEQYF
TGTGCCACCAGCAGAGATGGCGGCCACTACGAGCAGTACTTC
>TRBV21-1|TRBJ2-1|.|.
CASSKVGTSGRCVNEQFF
TGTGCCAGCAGCAAAGTAGGGACTAGCGGGAGGTGTGTCAATGAGCAGTTCTTC
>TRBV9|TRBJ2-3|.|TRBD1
CASSAVDRGADTQYF
TGTGCCAGCAGCGCCGTAGACAGGGGTGCAGATACGCAGTATTTT
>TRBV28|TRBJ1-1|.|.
CASRPSGPFEAFF
TGTGCCAGCAGGCCCAGTGGCCCATTTGAAGCTTTCTTT
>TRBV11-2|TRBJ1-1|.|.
CASSYPFSTEAFF
TGTGCCAGCAGCTACCCCTTTAGCACTGAAGCTTTCTTT
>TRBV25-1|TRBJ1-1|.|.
CASRVPFSVMNTEAFF
TGTGCCAGCAGAGTCCCCTTTTCGGTAATGAACACTGAAGCTTTCTTT
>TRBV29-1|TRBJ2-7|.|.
CSVAPQGYEQYF
TGCAGCGTTGCCCCACAGGGCTACGAGCAGTACTTC
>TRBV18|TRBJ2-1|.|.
CASFRDFQDNEQFF
TGTGCCAGCTTCCGGGACTTCCAGGACAATGAGCAGTTCTTC
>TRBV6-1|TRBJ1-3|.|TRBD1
CASSVTGVSPSSGNTIYF
TGTGCCAGCAGTGTAACAGGGGTTTCCCCCTCCTCTGGAAACACCATATATTTT
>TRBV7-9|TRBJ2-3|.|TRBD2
CASSLGLAVTDTQYF
TGTGCCAGCAGCCTCGGACTAGCGGTCACAGATACGCAGTATTTT
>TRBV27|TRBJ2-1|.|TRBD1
CASSRDRNNEQFF
TGTGCCAGCAGCCGGGACAGGAACAATGAGCAGTTCTTC
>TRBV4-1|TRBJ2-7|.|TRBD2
CASSHSNGLGYEQYF
TGCGCCAGCAGCCATTCCAACGGACTAGGGTACGAGCAGTACTTC
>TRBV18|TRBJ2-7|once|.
CASSPPGATGNVQYF
TGTGCCAGCTCACCACCCGGGGCAACAGGGAACGTGCAGTACTTC
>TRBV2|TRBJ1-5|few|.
CASNRDSNQPQHF
TGTGCCAGCAACAGGGATAGCAATCAGCCCCAGCATTTT
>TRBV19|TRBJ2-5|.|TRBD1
CASGPGTGFPEPQETQYF
TGTGCCAGTGGGCCCGGGACAGGGTTTCCGGAGCCTCAAGAGACCCAGTACTTC
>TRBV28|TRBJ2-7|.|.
CASSLLQGRSTYEQYF
TGTGCCAGCAGTTTATTGCAGGGGCGTTCTACCTACGAGCAGTACTTC
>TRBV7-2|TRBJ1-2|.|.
CASSFGGYYGYTF
TGTGCCAGCAGCTTTGGGGGGTACTATGGCTACACCTTC
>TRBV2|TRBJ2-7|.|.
CASRGSGLSYEQYF
TGTGCCAGCAGGGGGAGCGGGCTCTCCTACGAGCAGTACTTC
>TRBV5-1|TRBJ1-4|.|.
CASSLDRPGGEKLFF
TGCGCCAGCAGCTTGGACCGCCCCGGAGGCGAAAAACTGTTTTTT
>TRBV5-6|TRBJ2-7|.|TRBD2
CASSQLPGTSSYYEQYF
TGTGCCAGCAGCCAACTCCCCGGGACTAGCAGTTACTACGAGCAGTACTTC
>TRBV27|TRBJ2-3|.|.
CASSLADTQYF
TGTGCCAGCAGTCTAGCGGATACGCAGTATTTT
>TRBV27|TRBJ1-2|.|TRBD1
CASRVTGASNGYTF
TGTGCCAGCAGAGTGACAGGGGCTAGCAATGGCTACACCTTC
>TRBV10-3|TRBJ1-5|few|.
CAIGGGQPQHF
TGTGCCATCGGGGGCGGGCAGCCCCAGCATTTT
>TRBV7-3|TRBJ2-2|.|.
CASSPGVTNTVGELFF
TGTGCCAGCAGCCCAGGGGTCACCAACACCGTAGGGGAGCTGTTTTTT
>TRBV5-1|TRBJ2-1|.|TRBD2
CASSLSGGGLAGDNEQFF
TGCGCCAGCAGCTTGAGTGGTGGGGGACTAGCGGGAGACAATGAGCAGTTCTTC
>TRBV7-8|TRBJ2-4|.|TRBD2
CASSLIGLAGGTGNIQYF
TGTGCCAGCAGCTTAATCGGGCTAGCGGGAGGAACTGGAAACATTCAGTACTTC
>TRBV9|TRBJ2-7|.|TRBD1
CASSVDATGGEQYF
TGTGCCAGCAGCGTAGATGCGACAGGGGGCGAGCAGTACTTC
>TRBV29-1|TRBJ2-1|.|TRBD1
CSVEESLTGGGYNEQFF
TGCAGCGTTGAAGAGAGCCTGACAGGGGGAGGTTACAATGAGCAGTTCTTC
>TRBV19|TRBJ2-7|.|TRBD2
CASSTGLLSYEQYF
TGTGCCAGTAGTACGGGACTACTCTCCTACGAGCAGTACTTC
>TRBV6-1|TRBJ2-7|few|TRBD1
CASSADRDPYEQYF
TGTGCCAGCAGTGCCGACAGGGACCCCTACGAGCAGTACTTC
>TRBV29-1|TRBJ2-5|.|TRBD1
CSVQGGPGQVAETQYF
TGCAGCGTCCAGGGAGGCCCGGGACAGGTAGCGGAGACCCAGTACTTC
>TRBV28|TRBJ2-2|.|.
CASSFFGGTNTGELFF
TGTGCCAGCAGTTTTTTCGGGGGTACGAACACCGGGGAGCTGTTTTTT
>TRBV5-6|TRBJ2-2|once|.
CASSLAGNTGELFF
TGTGCCAGCAGCTTGGCCGGGAACACCGGGGAGCTGTTTTTT
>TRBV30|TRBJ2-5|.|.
CAWSRGLQETQYF
TGTGCCTGGAGTCGCGGCCTACAAGAGACCCAGTACTTC
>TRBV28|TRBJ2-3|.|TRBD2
CASKLLAGSTDTQYF
TGTGCCAGCAAACTACTAGCGGGATCCACAGATACGCAGTATTTT
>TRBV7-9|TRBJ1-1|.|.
CASSLLQGRLTEAFF
TGTGCCAGCAGCTTATTGCAGGGGCGTTTGACTGAAGCTTTCTTT
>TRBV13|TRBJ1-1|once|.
CASNDILDPRDKGAFF
TGTGCCAGCAACGACATTTTGGATCCTCGGGACAAAGGAGCTTTCTTT
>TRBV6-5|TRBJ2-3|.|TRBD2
CASSYSLAGDTQYF
TGTGCCAGCAGTTACTCACTAGCGGGAGATACGCAGTATTTT
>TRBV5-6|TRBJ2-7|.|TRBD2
CASSFGGSYEQYF
TGTGCCAGCAGCTTCGGCGGGAGCTACGAGCAGTACTTC
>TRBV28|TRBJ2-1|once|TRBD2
CASSSPGRDPYNEQFF
TGTGCCAGCAGTTCCCCAGGGAGGGATCCTTACAATGAGCAGTTCTTC
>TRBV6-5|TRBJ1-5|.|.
CASSVGDNQPQHF
TGTGCCAGCTCGGTCGGTGACAATCAGCCCCAGCATTTT
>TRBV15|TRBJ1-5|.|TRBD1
CATSRGQGSSGQPQHF
TGTGCCACCAGCAGAGGACAGGGGTCCTCAGGTCAGCCCCAGCATTTT
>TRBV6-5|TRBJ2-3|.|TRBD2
CASSDLAGGTDTQYF
TGTGCCAGCAGCGATCTAGCGGGAGGGACAGATACGCAGTATTTT
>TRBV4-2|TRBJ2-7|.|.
CASSHETSSYEQYF
TGTGCCAGCAGCCATGAAACTAGCTCCTACGAGCAGTACTTC
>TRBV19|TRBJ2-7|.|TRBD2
CASSYSGRNLRRSYEQYF
TGTGCCAGTAGTTATAGCGGGAGAAACCTCCGTCGTAGCTACGAGCAGTACTTC